The rows below give T cell receptor beta chains drawn from one sample of a study of CD8 T cells in Susac syndrome. Each CDR3 protein is one row after TCRdb ran MiXCR on the immunoSEQ multiplex PCR reads. The sample shows 200,000 or so distinct CDR3 sequences, around 95% of them seen only once. Sequenced input: CD8+ T cells from PBMCs. The source is a human donor with Susac syndrome. The CDR3 runs from the conserved cysteine through the conserved F or W. Each record gives: D gene, J gene, V gene, clone size, CDR3 length, CDR3 protein, CDR3 DNA. The D gene is left open where the match is weak. Clone size is given for some rows only: seen once, a few or many times, or a class if the clone is expanded.

D: -
J: TRBJ2-3
V: TRBV29-1
size: -
length: 15
CDR3: CSVLGTSVSTDTQYF
DNA: TGCAGCGTCCTCGGGACTTCCGTTAGCACAGATACGCAGTATTTT

D: -
J: TRBJ1-3
V: TRBV9
size: once
length: 12
CDR3: CASSVTWDTIYF
DNA: TGTGCCAGCAGCGTAACTTGGGACACCATATATTTT

D: -
J: TRBJ2-5
V: TRBV12-3/TRBV12-4
size: -
length: 14
CDR3: CASSLEGNQETQYF
DNA: TGTGCCAGCAGTTTGGAGGGGAATCAAGAGACCCAGTACTTC

D: TRBD1
J: TRBJ2-7
V: TRBV7-6
size: -
length: 16
CDR3: CASSATLGQANHEQYF
DNA: TGTGCCAGCAGCGCGACCCTAGGACAGGCGAACCACGAGCAGTACTTC

D: TRBD2
J: TRBJ2-3
V: TRBV29-1
size: -
length: 16
CDR3: CSVEDARGGPPVTQYF
DNA: TGCAGCGTTGAAGATGCTCGGGGGGGGCCCCCGGTAACGCAGTATTTT

D: -
J: TRBJ1-1
V: TRBV6-5
size: few
length: 13
CDR3: CASSKTENTEAFF
DNA: TGTGCCAGCAGCAAGACAGAGAACACTGAAGCTTTCTTT

D: -
J: TRBJ2-1
V: TRBV5-1
size: -
length: 12
CDR3: CASSLVINEQFF
DNA: TGCGCCAGCAGCTTGGTCATCAATGAGCAGTTCTTC

D: -
J: TRBJ1-1
V: TRBV6-5
size: -
length: 13
CDR3: CASKSGAAFEAFF
DNA: TGTGCCAGCAAATCCGGGGCTGCTTTTGAAGCTTTCTTT

D: TRBD2
J: TRBJ2-7
V: TRBV9
size: -
length: 16
CDR3: CASSEGGSGGEYEQYF
DNA: TGTGCCAGCAGCGAGGGCGGCAGCGGGGGGGAGTACGAGCAGTACTTC

D: -
J: TRBJ2-7
V: TRBV3-1
size: -
length: 14
CDR3: CASSPPEASYEQYF
DNA: TGTGCCAGCAGCCCGCCGGAGGCCTCCTACGAGCAGTACTTC

D: -
J: TRBJ2-5
V: TRBV6-5
size: -
length: 13
CDR3: CASSYGWQETQYF
DNA: TGTGCCAGCAGTTACGGCTGGCAAGAGACCCAGTACTTC

D: -
J: TRBJ2-3
V: TRBV11-2
size: -
length: 15
CDR3: CASSLVGSTHYTQYF
DNA: TGTGCCAGCAGCTTAGTAGGGTCCACCCATTATACGCAGTATTTT

D: TRBD1
J: TRBJ2-4
V: TRBV20-1
size: once
length: 16
CDR3: CSARGQETIAKNIQYF
DNA: TGCAGTGCTAGGGGACAGGAAACTATAGCCAAAAACATTCAGTACTTC

D: TRBD1
J: TRBJ2-7
V: TRBV12-3/TRBV12-4
size: -
length: 15
CDR3: CASSSTGQGNYEQYF
DNA: TGTGCCAGCAGTTCGACGGGACAGGGGAACTACGAGCAGTACTTC

D: -
J: TRBJ2-7
V: TRBV30
size: -
length: 13
CDR3: CAWSVSGSYEQYF
DNA: TGTGCCTGGAGTGTGTCGGGGAGTTACGAGCAGTACTTC

D: TRBD2
J: TRBJ2-3
V: TRBV20-1
size: -
length: 15
CDR3: CSAREERGSTDTQYF
DNA: TGCAGTGCTAGAGAGGAGCGGGGGAGCACAGATACGCAGTATTTT

D: TRBD1
J: TRBJ2-7
V: TRBV5-4
size: -
length: 14
CDR3: CASSWGQETYEQYF
DNA: TGTGCCAGCAGCTGGGGACAGGAGACCTACGAGCAGTACTTC

D: TRBD2
J: TRBJ2-3
V: TRBV9
size: -
length: 14
CDR3: CASSGTSLTDTQYF
DNA: TGTGCCAGCAGCGGGACTAGCCTCACAGATACGCAGTATTTT

D: TRBD2
J: TRBJ2-5
V: TRBV6-6
size: -
length: 12
CDR3: CASKGLEETQYF
DNA: TGTGCCAGCAAAGGACTAGAGGAGACCCAGTACTTC

D: TRBD1
J: TRBJ1-2
V: TRBV12-3/TRBV12-4
size: -
length: 14
CDR3: CASSTGGLIYGYTF
DNA: TGTGCCAGCAGTACAGGGGGCTTGATTTATGGCTACACCTTC

D: -
J: TRBJ1-1
V: TRBV27
size: -
length: 15
CDR3: CASRNRGGLFTEAFF
DNA: TGTGCCAGCAGGAACCGCGGGGGGCTCTTCACTGAAGCTTTCTTT

D: -
J: TRBJ2-3
V: TRBV9
size: -
length: 15
CDR3: CASGYSTRGGSTQYF
DNA: TGTGCCAGCGGGTATTCGACTAGAGGTGGATCTACGCAGTATTTT

D: -
J: TRBJ2-7
V: TRBV6-5
size: -
length: 14
CDR3: CASSHQQGFHEQYF
DNA: TGTGCCAGCAGTCACCAACAGGGATTCCACGAGCAGTACTTC

D: -
J: TRBJ2-4
V: TRBV28
size: -
length: 16
CDR3: CASSSPTTVAKNIQYF
DNA: TGTGCCAGCAGTTCCCCTACGACAGTAGCCAAAAACATTCAGTACTTC

D: TRBD2
J: TRBJ2-7
V: TRBV14
size: -
length: 17
CDR3: CASSQEPLREGLHEQYF
DNA: TGTGCCAGCAGCCAAGAACCCCTCCGGGAGGGCCTCCACGAGCAGTACTTC

D: -
J: TRBJ1-4
V: TRBV12-3/TRBV12-4
size: -
length: 15
CDR3: CASSLSQGRNEKLFF
DNA: TGTGCCAGCAGTTTATCACAGGGCAGAAATGAAAAACTGTTTTTT

D: TRBD2
J: TRBJ2-2
V: TRBV20-1
size: -
length: 14
CDR3: CSASGERITGELFF
DNA: TGCAGTGCAAGCGGGGAGCGGATCACCGGGGAGCTGTTTTTT

D: -
J: TRBJ2-7
V: TRBV20-1
size: -
length: 14
CDR3: CSATDRPSMLEQYF
DNA: TGCAGTGCTACTGACAGGCCCTCCATGCTCGAGCAGTACTTC

D: -
J: TRBJ1-2
V: TRBV7-2
size: -
length: 14
CDR3: CASSLDYGDYGYTF
DNA: TGTGCCAGCAGCTTAGATTATGGGGACTATGGCTACACCTTC

D: TRBD1
J: TRBJ1-2
V: TRBV29-1
size: -
length: 15
CDR3: CSVEDQKGTGYGYTF
DNA: TGCAGCGTTGAAGATCAGAAGGGGACAGGCTATGGCTACACCTTC

D: -
J: TRBJ1-6
V: TRBV5-6
size: -
length: 14
CDR3: CASSFKDSNSPLHF
DNA: TGTGCCAGCAGCTTTAAGGACAGCAATTCACCCCTCCACTTT

D: -
J: TRBJ1-1
V: TRBV23-1
size: -
length: 17
CDR3: CASSQSTSYRGGTEAFF
DNA: TGCGCCAGCAGTCAATCCACTTCCTATAGGGGCGGCACTGAAGCTTTCTTT

D: -
J: TRBJ1-1
V: TRBV20-1
size: -
length: 11
CDR3: CSAIVNTEAFF
DNA: TGCAGTGCCATTGTAAACACTGAAGCTTTCTTT

D: TRBD1
J: TRBJ2-7
V: TRBV12-3/TRBV12-4
size: -
length: 16
CDR3: CASSFIDRGPSYEQYF
DNA: TGTGCCAGCAGTTTTATCGACAGGGGCCCTTCCTACGAGCAGTACTTC

D: -
J: TRBJ2-7
V: TRBV4-1
size: -
length: 16
CDR3: CASSQSAPTPTYEQYF
DNA: TGCGCCAGCAGCCAATCTGCCCCTACTCCTACCTACGAGCAGTACTTC

D: -
J: TRBJ2-3
V: TRBV9
size: once
length: 13
CDR3: CASSSGGTDTQYF
DNA: TGTGCCAGCAGCTCCGGAGGGACAGATACGCAGTATTTT

D: TRBD2
J: TRBJ2-1
V: TRBV5-1
size: -
length: 13
CDR3: CASRPGTNNEQFF
DNA: TGCGCCAGCCGTCCCGGGACTAACAATGAGCAGTTCTTC

D: -
J: TRBJ2-6
V: TRBV20-1
size: once
length: 15
CDR3: CSARAGYSGANVLTF
DNA: TGCAGTGCTAGAGCAGGATATTCTGGGGCCAACGTCCTGACTTTC